The 14 T cell receptor beta chains reported below all come from one sample, sequenced in a study of T cells after yellow fever vaccination (dated by TCRdb to between 2018 and 2021). The library was produced with 5' RACE. Sequencing took place on an Illumina HiSeq 2500. The public reads were reprocessed in TCRdb via fastp at Q25 and MiXCR, keeping in-frame beta chains. Entries that share a CDR3 protein sequence are merged under the most common genes and DNA. A total of a few hundred thousand distinct CDR3 sequences appear in this sample, around 16% of them only once. The top ten hold 17% of the sample. What the treatment or condition label conveys for this sample: live attenuated yellow fever vaccine strain. The sequences come from PBMCs, collected 5 to 6 days after the first yellow fever vaccination. The receptors shown here come from a man between 18 and 35 years old who received the YFV17D yellow fever vaccine.

This clonotype has a handful of counts. V is TRBV6-5 and J is TRBJ2-7, with 9 bases fitting TRBD1. Germline V gene sequence: CDR1 MNHEY, CDR2 SVGAGI. Trimming took 11 bases from V and 5 from J; bases not matched to a gene: 1. CDR3 size: 10 residues. The CDR3 DNA reads as TGTGCCCGGGACAGGGACGAGCAGTACTTC. Its translation is CARDRDEQYF.

This rearrangement joins TRBV7-2 to TRBJ2-7; D possibly corresponds to TRBD1 (6 bases). The germline gives CDR1 SGHTA, CDR2 FQGNSA. The V end was cut by 6 bases, the J end by 0 bases, with 15 bases between. CDR3 length equals 15 residues. CDR3 sequence (DNA): TGTGCCAGCAGTTCCGCAGGGGTCCCCTCCTACGAGCAGTACTTC. Encoded protein: CASSSAGVPSYEQYF.

The V gene is TRBV28, the J gene TRBJ2-7; 10 bases agree with TRBD1. The CDR3 has 14 residues. Per the germline V gene, CDR1 is MDHEN and CDR2 is SYDVKM. With V trimmed by 10 bases and J by 6 bases, 12 bases remained unmatched. The CDR3 protein is CAIESSGTGVEQYF. CDR3 DNA sequence: TGTGCCATCGAATCCTCCGGGACAGGGGTCGAGCAGTACTTC.

This clonotype was seen a few times. The chain carries TRBV7-9 and TRBJ1-1; tentative D call: TRBD1 (5 bases). V dropped 5 bases and J dropped 11 bases, with 15 bases sitting between them. Per the germline V gene, CDR1 is SEHNR and CDR2 is FQNEAQ (reference sequence). This CDR3 is 12 amino acids long. The CDR3 spells CASSPTASGAFF. CDR3 nucleotide sequence: TGTGCCAGCAGCCCGACAGCATCTGGGGCTTTCTTT.

The chain combines TRBV4-1 with TRBJ2-4; TRBD1 aligns across 9 bases. There are 14 residues in the CDR3. Germline V gene sequence: CDR1 MGHRA, CDR2 YSYEKL. J gave up 7 bases and V 3 bases, and 4 bases lay outside the gene matches. The CDR3 protein is CASSHRDRANIQYF. DNA for the CDR3: TGCGCCAGCAGCCACCGGGACAGGGCCAACATTCAGTACTTC.

V is TRBV11-2 and J is TRBJ2-5; 10 bases map to TRBD1. The V segment lost 3 bases and the J segment 5 bases; nucleotides outside the gene matches: 6. Germline V gene lookup returns CDR1 SGHAT and CDR2 FQNNGV. There are 15 residues in the CDR3. CDR3 DNA sequence: TGTGCCAGCAGCTTCGGGACAGGGGAGGGGGAGACCCAGTACTTC. The encoded protein is CASSFGTGEGETQYF.

This clonotype was seen a few times. V is TRBV5-1 and J is TRBJ1-2; D is ambiguous. Germline V gives CDR1 SGHRS, CDR2 YFSETQ. V lost 2 bases and J lost 8, with 16 bases in between. The length of the CDR3 is 14 residues. CDR3 residues: CASSFADVSRGYTF. Here the CDR3 DNA reads TGCGCCAGCAGCTTCGCTGACGTATCTAGGGGCTACACCTTC.

This CDR3 is CAHTHDRSYGYTF. In DNA, the CDR3 is TGTGCCCACACCCACGACAGGTCCTATGGCTACACCTTC. The chain couples TRBV10-3 to TRBJ1-2; TRBD1 might be the D (6 bases). CDR1 and CDR2 from the germline V gene are ENHRY and SYGVKD. Between the trimmed V and J ends, which lost 11 bases and 4 bases, there was a span of 17 bases. The CDR3 loop spans 13 amino acids.

The chain recombines TRBV4-3 with TRBJ2-2; D remains unclear. CDR3 length: 14 residues. Germline V gene data show CDR1 as LGHNA and CDR2 as YSLEER. Trimming took 0 bases from V and 6 from J, leaving 8 bases between them. The chain's CDR3 is CASSQEQGPGELFF. The CDR3 region has the DNA TGCGCCAGCAGCCAAGAACAAGGGCCCGGGGAGCTGTTTTTT.

This clonotype came up a few times. This chain uses TRBV7-2 with TRBJ2-5, with D perhaps matching TRBD1 or TRBD2 (5 bases each). V was clipped by 5 bases and J by 7 bases, with 14 bases between them. CDR3 length: 13 residues. The germline gives CDR1 SGHTA, CDR2 FQGNSA. The CDR3 protein is CASSPGTLRTQYF. The CDR3 nucleotides are TGTGCCAGCAGCCCCGGGACCCTGCGGACCCAGTACTTC.

The V and J genes are TRBV18 and TRBJ1-5; D possibly corresponds to TRBD1 (5 bases). Germline CDR1 KGHSH, CDR2 LQKENI. The CDR3 is made up of 16 amino acids. Trimming removed 3 bases at V and 0 bases at J, with 12 bases between. CDR3 protein: CASSPPRRDSNQPQHF. CDR3 nucleotides: TGTGCCAGCTCACCCCCGCGCAGGGATAGCAATCAGCCCCAGCATTTT.

A few counts support this clonotype. V gene TRBV12-3 or TRBV12-4 combines with J gene TRBJ2-5; maybe TRBD2 (5 bases). The CDR3 sequence is 14 residues long. Trimming took 2 bases from V and 3 from J, leaving 10 bases between them. The CDR3 loop reads CASSLMSLEETQYF. In DNA form, the CDR3 reads TGTGCCAGCAGTTTAATGTCACTAGAAGAGACCCAGTACTTC.

This clonotype showed up just a few times. The V call is TRBV4-2, the J call TRBJ2-5, with D perhaps matching TRBD1 or TRBD2 (5 bases each). Trimming cost V 5 bases and J 5 bases, with 15 bases left between them. The length of the CDR3 is 14 residues. The V gene's germline CDR1 is LGHNA and CDR2 YNFKEQ. CDR3 nucleotide sequence: TGTGCCAGCAGCTTAACCGGGACGAGGGAGACCCAGTACTTC. Protein product: CASSLTGTRETQYF.

The CDR3 loop is CASHTGGRGQETQYF. CDR3 coding DNA: TGTGCCAGCCACACCGGCGGGCGGGGACAAGAGACCCAGTACTTC. The rearrangement joins TRBV6-1 to TRBJ2-5; D is possibly TRBD2 (6 bases). The germline gives CDR1 MNHNS, CDR2 SASEGT. The CDR3 is 15 amino acids. V lost 8 bases and J 2 bases, leaving 18 bases between the germline ends.